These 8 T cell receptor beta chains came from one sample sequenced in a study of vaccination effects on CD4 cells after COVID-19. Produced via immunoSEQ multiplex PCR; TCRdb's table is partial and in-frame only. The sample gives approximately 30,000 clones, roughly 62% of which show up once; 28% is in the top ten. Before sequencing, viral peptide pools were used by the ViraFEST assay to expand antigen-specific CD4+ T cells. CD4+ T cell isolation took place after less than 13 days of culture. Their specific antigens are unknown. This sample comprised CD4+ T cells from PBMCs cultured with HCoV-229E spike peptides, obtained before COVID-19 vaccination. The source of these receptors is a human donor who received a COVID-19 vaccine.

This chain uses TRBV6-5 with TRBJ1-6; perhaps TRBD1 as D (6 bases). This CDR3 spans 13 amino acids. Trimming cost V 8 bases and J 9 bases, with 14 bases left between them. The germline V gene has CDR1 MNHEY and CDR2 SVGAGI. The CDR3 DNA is TGTGCCAGCGGAAAGGAGGGGGGTTCACCCCTCCACTTT. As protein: CASGKEGGSPLHF.

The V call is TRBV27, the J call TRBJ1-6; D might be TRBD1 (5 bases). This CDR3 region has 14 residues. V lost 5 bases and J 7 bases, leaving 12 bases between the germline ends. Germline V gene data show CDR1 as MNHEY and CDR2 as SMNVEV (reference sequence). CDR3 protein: CASSPGWENSPLHF. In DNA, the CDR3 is TGTGCCAGCAGTCCAGGGTGGGAAAATTCACCCCTCCACTTT.

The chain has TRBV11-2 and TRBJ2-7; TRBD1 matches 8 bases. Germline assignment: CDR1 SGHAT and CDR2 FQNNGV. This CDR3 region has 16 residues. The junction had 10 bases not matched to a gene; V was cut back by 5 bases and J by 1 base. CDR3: CASSTSRGPRSYEQYF. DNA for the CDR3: TGTGCCAGCAGCACCAGCAGGGGGCCAAGATCCTACGAGCAGTACTTC.

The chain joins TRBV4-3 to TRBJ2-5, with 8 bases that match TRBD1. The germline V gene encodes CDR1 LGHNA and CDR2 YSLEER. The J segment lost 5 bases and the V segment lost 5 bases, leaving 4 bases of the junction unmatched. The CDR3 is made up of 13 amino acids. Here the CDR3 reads CASSLTGVETQYF. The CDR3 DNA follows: TGCGCCAGCAGCTTGACAGGGGTTGAGACCCAGTACTTC.

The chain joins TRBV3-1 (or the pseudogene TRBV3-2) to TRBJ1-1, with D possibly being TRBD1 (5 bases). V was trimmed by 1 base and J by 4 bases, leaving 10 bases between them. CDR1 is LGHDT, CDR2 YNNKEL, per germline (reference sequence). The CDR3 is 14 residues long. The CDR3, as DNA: TGTGCCAGCAGCCAAGTAGGGGTAGGCACTGAAGCTTTCTTT. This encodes CASSQVGVGTEAFF.

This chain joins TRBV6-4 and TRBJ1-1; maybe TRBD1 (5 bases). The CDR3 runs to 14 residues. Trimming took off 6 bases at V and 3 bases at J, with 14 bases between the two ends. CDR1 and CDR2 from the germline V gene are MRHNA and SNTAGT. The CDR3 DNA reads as TGTGCCAGCAGAAATACAGACAGAGACACTGAAGCTTTCTTT. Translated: CASRNTDRDTEAFF.

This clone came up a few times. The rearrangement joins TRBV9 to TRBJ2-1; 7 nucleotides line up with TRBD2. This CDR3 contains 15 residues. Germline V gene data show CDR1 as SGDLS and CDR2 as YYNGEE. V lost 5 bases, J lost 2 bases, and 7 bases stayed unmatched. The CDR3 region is CASSSRDYPYNEQFF. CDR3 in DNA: TGTGCCAGCAGTAGCCGGGACTACCCCTACAATGAGCAGTTCTTC.

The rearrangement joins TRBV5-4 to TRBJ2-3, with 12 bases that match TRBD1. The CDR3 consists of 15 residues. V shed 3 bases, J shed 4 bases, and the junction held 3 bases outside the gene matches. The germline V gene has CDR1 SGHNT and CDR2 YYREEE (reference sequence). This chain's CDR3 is CASSSGTGGADTQYF. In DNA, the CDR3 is TGTGCCAGCAGCTCCGGGACAGGGGGCGCAGATACGCAGTATTTT. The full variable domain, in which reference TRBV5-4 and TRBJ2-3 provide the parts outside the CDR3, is ETGVTQSPTHLIKTRGQQVTLRCSSQSGHNTVSWYQQALGQGPQFIFQYYREEENGRGNFPPRFSGLQFPNYSSELNVNALELDDSALYLCASSSGTGGADTQYFGPGTRLTVL.